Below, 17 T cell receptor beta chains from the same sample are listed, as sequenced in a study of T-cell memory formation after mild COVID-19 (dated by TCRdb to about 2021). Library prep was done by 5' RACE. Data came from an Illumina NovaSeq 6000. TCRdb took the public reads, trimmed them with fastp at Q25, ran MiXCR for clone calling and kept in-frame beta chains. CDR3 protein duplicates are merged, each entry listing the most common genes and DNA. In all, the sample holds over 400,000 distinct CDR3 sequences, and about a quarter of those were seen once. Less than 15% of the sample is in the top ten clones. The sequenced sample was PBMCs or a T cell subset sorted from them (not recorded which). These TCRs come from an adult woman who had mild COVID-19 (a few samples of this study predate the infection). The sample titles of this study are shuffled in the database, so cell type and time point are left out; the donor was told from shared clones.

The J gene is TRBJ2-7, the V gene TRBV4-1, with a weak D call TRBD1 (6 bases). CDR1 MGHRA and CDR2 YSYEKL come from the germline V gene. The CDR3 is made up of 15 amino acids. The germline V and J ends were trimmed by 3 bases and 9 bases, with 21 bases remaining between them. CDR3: CASSQERKAGALQYF. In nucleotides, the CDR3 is TGCGCCAGCAGCCAGGAGCGGAAGGCAGGGGCGCTGCAGTACTTC.

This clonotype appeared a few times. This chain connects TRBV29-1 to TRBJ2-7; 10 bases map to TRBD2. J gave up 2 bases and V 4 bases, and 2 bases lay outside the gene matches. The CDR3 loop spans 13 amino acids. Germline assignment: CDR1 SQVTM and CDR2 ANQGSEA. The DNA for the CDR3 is TGCAGCGTTGGGACTAGCGGAGCCTACGAGCAGTACTTC. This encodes CSVGTSGAYEQYF.

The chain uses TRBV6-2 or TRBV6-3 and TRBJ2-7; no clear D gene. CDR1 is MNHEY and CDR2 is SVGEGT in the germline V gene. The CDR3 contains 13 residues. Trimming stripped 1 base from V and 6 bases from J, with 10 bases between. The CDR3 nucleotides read TGTGCCAGCAGTTACTACCCGCGGTCCGAGCAGTACTTC. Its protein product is CASSYYPRSEQYF.

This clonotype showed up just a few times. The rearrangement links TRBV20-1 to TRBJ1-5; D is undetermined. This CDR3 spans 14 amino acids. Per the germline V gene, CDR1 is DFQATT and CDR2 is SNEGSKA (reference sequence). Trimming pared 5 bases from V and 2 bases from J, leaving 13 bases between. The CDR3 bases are TGCAGTGCTGTGAGGGCAGTCGGCAATCAGCCCCAGCATTTT. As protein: CSAVRAVGNQPQHF.

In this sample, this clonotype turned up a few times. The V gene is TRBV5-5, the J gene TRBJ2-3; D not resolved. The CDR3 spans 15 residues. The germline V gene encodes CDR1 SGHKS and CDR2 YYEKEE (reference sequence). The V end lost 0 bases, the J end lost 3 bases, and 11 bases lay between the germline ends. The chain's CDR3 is CASSLARLTTDTQYF. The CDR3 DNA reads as TGTGCCAGCAGCTTGGCGCGCCTCACGACAGATACGCAGTATTTT.

The CDR3 here is CATSRASGSGNDEQFF. DNA of the CDR3: TGTGCCACCAGCAGGGCTAGCGGGAGTGGGAACGATGAGCAGTTCTTC. This chain connects TRBV15 to TRBJ2-1; 10 nucleotides agree with TRBD2. Trimming took 3 bases from V and 8 from J; bases not matched to a gene: 10. This CDR3 is built from 16 residues. Germline V CDR1 and CDR2: LNHNV, YYDKDF (reference sequence). The full variable domain, rest sourced from reference TRBV15 and TRBJ2-1, is DAMVIQNPRYQVTQFGKPVTLSCSQTLNHNVMYWYQQKSSQAPKLLFHYYDKDFNNEADTPDNFQSRRPNTSFCFLDIRSPGLGDTAMYLCATSRASGSGNDEQFFGPGTRLTVL.

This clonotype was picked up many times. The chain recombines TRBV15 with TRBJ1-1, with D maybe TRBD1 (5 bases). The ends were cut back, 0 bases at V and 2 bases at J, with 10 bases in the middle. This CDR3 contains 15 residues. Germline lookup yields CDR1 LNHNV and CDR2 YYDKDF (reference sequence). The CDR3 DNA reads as TGTGCCACCAGCAGAGAATCGGGGCTTAACACTGAAGCTTTCTTT. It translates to CATSRESGLNTEAFF.

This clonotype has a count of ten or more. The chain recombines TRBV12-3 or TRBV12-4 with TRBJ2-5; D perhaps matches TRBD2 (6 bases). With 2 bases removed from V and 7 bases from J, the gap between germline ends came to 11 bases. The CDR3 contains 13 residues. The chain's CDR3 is CASSLRGSGTQYF. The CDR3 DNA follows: TGTGCCAGCAGTTTACGGGGGTCCGGGACCCAGTACTTC.

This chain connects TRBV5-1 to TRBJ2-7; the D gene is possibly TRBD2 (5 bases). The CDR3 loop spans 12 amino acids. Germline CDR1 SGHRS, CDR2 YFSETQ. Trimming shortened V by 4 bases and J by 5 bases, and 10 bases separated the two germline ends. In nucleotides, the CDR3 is TGCGCCAGCAGCATCGGGGTGCACGAGCAGTACTTC. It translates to CASSIGVHEQYF.

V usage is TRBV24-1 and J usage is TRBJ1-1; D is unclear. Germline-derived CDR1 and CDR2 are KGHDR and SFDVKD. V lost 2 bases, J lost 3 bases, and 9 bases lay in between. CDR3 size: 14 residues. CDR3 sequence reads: CATSDSRTDTEAFF. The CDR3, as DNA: TGTGCCACCAGTGATTCTAGGACGGACACTGAAGCTTTCTTT.

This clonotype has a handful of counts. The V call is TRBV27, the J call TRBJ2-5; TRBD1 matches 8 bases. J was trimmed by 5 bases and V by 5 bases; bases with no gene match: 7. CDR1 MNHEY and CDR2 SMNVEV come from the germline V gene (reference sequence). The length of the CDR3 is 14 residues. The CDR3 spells CASSPTGARETQYF. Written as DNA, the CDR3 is TGTGCCAGCAGTCCGACAGGGGCGAGGGAGACCCAGTACTTC.

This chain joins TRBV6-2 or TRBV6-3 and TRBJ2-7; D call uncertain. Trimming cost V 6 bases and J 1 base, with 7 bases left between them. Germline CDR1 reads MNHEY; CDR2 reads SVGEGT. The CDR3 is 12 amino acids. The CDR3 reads CASSKQSYEQYF. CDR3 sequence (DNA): TGTGCCAGCAGCAAACAGTCCTACGAGCAGTACTTC.

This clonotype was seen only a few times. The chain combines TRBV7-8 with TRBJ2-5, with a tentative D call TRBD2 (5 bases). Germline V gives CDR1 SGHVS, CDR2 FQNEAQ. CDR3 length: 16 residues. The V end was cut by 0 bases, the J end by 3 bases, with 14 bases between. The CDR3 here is CASSLALAEKKETQYF. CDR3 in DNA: TGTGCCAGCAGCTTAGCCCTAGCCGAGAAAAAAGAGACCCAGTACTTC.

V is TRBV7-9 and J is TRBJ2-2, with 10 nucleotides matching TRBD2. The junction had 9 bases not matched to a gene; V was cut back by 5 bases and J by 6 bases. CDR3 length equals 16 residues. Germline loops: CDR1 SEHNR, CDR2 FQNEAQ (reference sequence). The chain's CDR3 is CASSPPTSGAAGELFF. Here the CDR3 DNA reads TGTGCCAGCAGCCCCCCCACTAGCGGGGCCGCCGGGGAGCTGTTTTTT.

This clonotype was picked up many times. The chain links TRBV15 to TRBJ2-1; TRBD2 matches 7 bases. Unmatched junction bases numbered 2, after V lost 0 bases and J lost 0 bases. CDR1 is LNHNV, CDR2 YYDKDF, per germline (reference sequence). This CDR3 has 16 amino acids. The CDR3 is CATSRESGGSYNEQFF. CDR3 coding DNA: TGTGCCACCAGCAGAGAATCGGGGGGCTCCTACAATGAGCAGTTCTTC.

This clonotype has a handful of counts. CDR3 region: CASSYARGQGATGQFF. The CDR3, as DNA: TGTGCCAGCAGTTATGCCAGGGGACAGGGGGCAACAGGGCAGTTCTTC. This sequence joins TRBV6-2 or TRBV6-3 and TRBJ2-1, with 12 bases lining up with TRBD1. Germline values: CDR1 MNHEY, CDR2 SVGEGT. The CDR3 spans 16 residues. With V trimmed by 3 bases and J by 12 bases, 12 bases remained unmatched.

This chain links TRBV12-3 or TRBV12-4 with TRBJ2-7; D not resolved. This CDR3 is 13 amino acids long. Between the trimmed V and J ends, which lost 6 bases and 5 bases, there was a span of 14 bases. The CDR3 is CASRGIGRDEQYF. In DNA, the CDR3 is TGTGCCAGCAGGGGCATAGGTCGCGACGAGCAGTACTTC.